These 20 T cell receptor beta chains share one sample of origin, sequenced in a study of vaccination and CD4 T cells after COVID-19. TCRdb reprocessed the PCR reads via MiXCR and lists one record per CDR3 protein. The sample gives 20,000 to 25,000 distinct CDR3 sequences, roughly 61% of which show up once; less than 1.5% is in the top ten. The material sequenced was CD4+ T cells from blood, taken before SARS-CoV-2 vaccination. All receptors derive from a human donor who had recovered from COVID-19.

CDR3 region: CSADSGFTGTSGYEQYF. The CDR3 nucleotides are TGCAGTGCCGATTCCGGGTTCACCGGGACTAGCGGTTACGAGCAGTACTTC. This sequence joins TRBV20-1 and TRBJ2-7, with 11 positions matching TRBD2. V was clipped by 6 bases and J by 4 bases; unmatched bases: 17. The germline V gene encodes CDR1 DFQATT and CDR2 SNEGSKA (reference sequence). The CDR3 is 17 residues long.

The chain links TRBV4-1 to TRBJ1-6; a weak D match, TRBD1 (6 bases). Trimming left V 2 bases short and J 6 bases short, with 17 bases between. The CDR3 loop spans 17 amino acids. Germline V gives CDR1 MGHRA, CDR2 YSYEKL. The DNA for the CDR3 is TGCGCCAGCAGCCAAAGGGACGCCGGGACACCTAATTCACCCCTCCACTTT. It yields the protein CASSQRDAGTPNSPLHF.

This clonotype was observed a handful of times. The chain is built from TRBV24-1 and TRBJ2-1; D is unresolved. This CDR3 contains 13 residues. Germline-derived CDR1 and CDR2 are KGHDR and SFDVKD. Trimming took 8 bases from V and 7 from J, leaving 14 bases between them. The CDR3 DNA follows: TGTGCCACCACCGATCCCGGAGAGAATGAGCAGTTCTTC. It encodes CATTDPGENEQFF.

The CDR3 protein is CASTGPTDTQYF. The CDR3 bases are TGTGCCAGCACTGGCCCGACAGATACGCAGTATTTT. The V gene is TRBV12-3 or TRBV12-4, the J gene TRBJ2-3; D is uncertain. This CDR3 contains 12 residues. V was cut by 7 bases and J by 3 bases, with 8 bases left in between.

V is TRBV6-1 and J is TRBJ1-2; D gene ambiguous. The germline V and J ends were trimmed by 8 bases and 2 bases, with 15 bases remaining between them. In germline, CDR1 is MNHNS, CDR2 SASEGT. The CDR3 spans 14 residues. The CDR3 coding sequence is TGTGCCAGCTCCCGGTTAGGGCTAAACTATGGCTACACCTTC. Encoded protein: CASSRLGLNYGYTF.

In this sample, this clonotype turned up once. CDR3: CASSRPTRNYGYTF. CDR3 nucleotides: TGTGCCAGCAGCCGACCGACAAGGAACTATGGCTACACCTTC. The V gene is TRBV7-3, the J gene TRBJ1-2; D not resolved. This CDR3 comprises 14 residues. The V end was cut by 5 bases, the J end by 2 bases, with 12 bases between. Germline V gene sequence: CDR1 SGHTA, CDR2 FQGTGA. The complete variable domain, with remaining parts taken from reference TRBV7-3 and TRBJ1-2, reads GAGVSQTPSNKVTEKGKYVELRCDPISGHTALYWYRQSLGQGPEFLIYFQGTGAADDSGLPNDRFFAVRPEGSVSTLKIQRTERGDSAVYLCASSRPTRNYGYTFGSGTRLTVV.

The gene calls are TRBV6-1 and TRBJ1-4, with TRBD1 matching over 7 bases. With 6 bases clipped from V and 2 bases from J, the junction kept 3 bases outside the gene matches. The CDR3 runs 14 residues. The germline V gene encodes CDR1 MNHNS and CDR2 SASEGT. The CDR3 here is CASRLTGTNEKLFF. The CDR3 DNA reads as TGTGCCAGCAGGTTGACAGGGACTAATGAAAAACTGTTTTTT.

A word on this clonotype: A junction end diverges from the germline sequence, so it may reflect a read error. This chain connects TRBV19 to TRBJ2-3, with 9 positions matching TRBD2. The V gene's germline CDR1 is LNHDA and CDR2 SQIVND (reference sequence). CDR3 length: 15 amino acids. The DNA for the CDR3 is TGTGCCAGTCGTGACGTGCGGGAGGGGACAGATAAGCAGTATTTT. As protein: CASRDVREGTDKQYF.

This sequence joins TRBV21-1 and TRBJ2-5; TRBD2, the table's D call, lacks a check against the DNA. TRBV21-1 is given as a pseudogene. This CDR3 has 19 residues. DNA for the CDR3: TGTGCCAGCAGCAAAGAGGGAGGTAGCGGGATTGGGTTGCTTGGTACCCAGTACTTC. Translated, it gives CASSKEGGSGIGLLGTQYF.

J is TRBJ1-1 and V is TRBV5-5, with TRBD1 matching over 10 bases. CDR1 is SGHKS and CDR2 is YYEKEE in the germline V gene (reference sequence). This CDR3 spans 15 amino acids. The V segment lost 3 bases and the J segment 7 bases; nucleotides outside the gene matches: 9. The CDR3 region has the DNA TGTGCCAGCAGCTCCCCCCGAGACAGGGGGCTTGAAGCTTTCTTT. Encoded protein: CASSSPRDRGLEAFF.

CDR3 coding DNA: TGTGCCAGCAGCCCGAGGACTTTTTGGCATGGCTACACCTTC. Translation: CASSPRTFWHGYTF. The chain carries TRBV7-9 and TRBJ1-2, with D uncertain. V lost 5 bases to trimming and J lost 6 bases, with 16 bases between them. Germline V gives CDR1 SEHNR, CDR2 FQNEAQ (reference sequence). This CDR3 is 14 amino acids long.

The genes are TRBV6-1 and TRBJ2-2; D is undetermined. V lost 5 bases to trimming and J lost 4 bases, with 14 bases between them. Germline CDR1 reads MNHNS; CDR2 reads SASEGT. The CDR3 contains 15 residues. CDR3 protein: CASSTNLGSTGELFF. The CDR3 nucleotides read TGTGCCAGCAGTACAAATCTGGGATCCACCGGGGAGCTGTTTTTT.

This clonotype has a handful of counts. This chain uses TRBV21-1 with TRBJ1-2; no check of the table's D call, TRBD1, against the DNA was made. TRBV21-1 is a listed pseudogene. The CDR3 contains 16 residues. CDR3 bases: TGTGCCAGCAGCAAAATCTTCCGGGGAACGGGCTATGGCTACACCTTC. Its translation is CASSKIFRGTGYGYTF.

The J gene is TRBJ2-7, the V gene TRBV28; possible D gene TRBD2, 5 bases. CDR3 length: 15 residues. V was trimmed by 3 bases and J by 0 bases, leaving 12 bases between them. In germline, CDR1 is MDHEN, CDR2 SYDVKM. CDR3 sequence (DNA): TGTGCCAGCAGTTTGCAGCGGAGAGGCTCCTACGAGCAGTACTTC. This encodes CASSLQRRGSYEQYF.

V is TRBV2 and J is TRBJ2-1, with D perhaps assigned TRBD1 or TRBD2 (5 bases each). The CDR3 runs to 16 residues. V gave up 5 bases and J gave up 4 bases, with 18 bases separating them. Germline CDR1 reads SNHLY; CDR2 reads FYNNEI. CDR3 loop: CASSPEGSGAYNEQFF. The CDR3 region has the DNA TGTGCCAGCAGTCCCGAGGGGAGCGGAGCTTACAATGAGCAGTTCTTC.

In nucleotides, the CDR3 is TGCGCCAGCAGATTACTTGGACAGGGGGCTGAGAATGAGCAGTTCTTC. This translates into CASRLLGQGAENEQFF. The chain uses TRBV10-2 and TRBJ2-1; 11 bases line up with TRBD1. This CDR3 has 16 residues. Germline trimming cut 6 bases from V and 7 bases from J; bases unmatched to any gene: 11. Per the germline V gene, CDR1 is WSHSY and CDR2 is SAAADI.

This clonotype was counted only a few times. J is TRBJ2-3 and V is TRBV20-1; unclear D gene. CDR1 and CDR2 from the germline V gene are DFQATT and SNEGSKA (reference sequence). The germline V and J ends were trimmed by 6 bases and 1 base, with 14 bases remaining between them. This CDR3 contains 14 residues. CDR3 protein: CSALDPTRTDTQYF. The DNA for the CDR3 is TGCAGTGCCCTGGATCCCACACGCACAGATACGCAGTATTTT.

The sample holds a few counts of this clonotype. The genes are TRBV20-1 and TRBJ2-2, with 8 bases lining up with TRBD2. Germline V gene lookup returns CDR1 DFQATT and CDR2 SNEGSKA (reference sequence). V lost 4 bases, J lost 7 bases, and 5 bases stayed unmatched. This CDR3 has 13 residues. The CDR3 nucleotides are TGCAGTGCTACCACTAGCGGAGTCGGGGAGCTGTTTTTT. Residues: CSATTSGVGELFF.

The chain couples TRBV6-2 or TRBV6-3 to TRBJ2-2; D tentatively fits TRBD1 or TRBD2 (6 bases each). Germline-derived CDR1 and CDR2 are MNHEY and SVGEGT. V was cut by 6 bases and J by 4 bases, with 21 bases left in between. This CDR3 is built from 17 residues. The CDR3 bases are TGTGCCAGCAGCAGAGGGGGGTACGGGGACGGCACCGGGGAGCTGTTTTTT. As protein: CASSRGGYGDGTGELFF.

A single count supports this clonotype. The chain is built from TRBV20-1 and TRBJ2-5; the match to TRBD1 covers 10 bases. Per germline, CDR1 DFQATT and CDR2 SNEGSKA (reference sequence). V was clipped by 6 bases and J by 5 bases; unmatched bases: 9. There are 14 residues in the CDR3. CDR3 residues: CSAIPWTGGETQYF. Written as DNA, the CDR3 is TGCAGTGCCATCCCCTGGACAGGGGGGGAGACCCAGTACTTC.